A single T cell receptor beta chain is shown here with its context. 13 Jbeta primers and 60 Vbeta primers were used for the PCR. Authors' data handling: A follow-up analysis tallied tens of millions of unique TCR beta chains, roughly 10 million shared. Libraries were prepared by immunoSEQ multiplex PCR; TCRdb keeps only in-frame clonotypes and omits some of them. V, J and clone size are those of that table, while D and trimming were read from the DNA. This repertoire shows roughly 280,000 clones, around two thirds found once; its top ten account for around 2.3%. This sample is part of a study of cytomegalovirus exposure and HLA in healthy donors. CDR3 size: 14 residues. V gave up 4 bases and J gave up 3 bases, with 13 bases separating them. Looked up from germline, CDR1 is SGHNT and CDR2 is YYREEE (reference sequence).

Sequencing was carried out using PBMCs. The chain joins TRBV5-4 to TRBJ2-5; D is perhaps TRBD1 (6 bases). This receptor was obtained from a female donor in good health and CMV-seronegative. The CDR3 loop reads CASSLRDTKETQYF. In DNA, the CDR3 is TGTGCCAGCAGCCTCCGGGACACAAAAGAGACCCAGTACTTC.